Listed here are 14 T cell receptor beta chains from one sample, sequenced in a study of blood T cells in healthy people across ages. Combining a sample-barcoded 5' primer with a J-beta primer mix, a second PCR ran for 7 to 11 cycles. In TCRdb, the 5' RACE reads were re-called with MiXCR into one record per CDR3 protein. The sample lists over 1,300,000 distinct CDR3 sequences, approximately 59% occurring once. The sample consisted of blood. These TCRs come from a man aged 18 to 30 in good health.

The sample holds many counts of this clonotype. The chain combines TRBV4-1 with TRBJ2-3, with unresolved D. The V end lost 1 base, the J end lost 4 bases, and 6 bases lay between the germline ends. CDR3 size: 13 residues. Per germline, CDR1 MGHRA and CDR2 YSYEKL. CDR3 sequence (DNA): TGCGCCAGCAGCCAAGTTGGTGCAGATACGCAGTATTTT. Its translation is CASSQVGADTQYF.

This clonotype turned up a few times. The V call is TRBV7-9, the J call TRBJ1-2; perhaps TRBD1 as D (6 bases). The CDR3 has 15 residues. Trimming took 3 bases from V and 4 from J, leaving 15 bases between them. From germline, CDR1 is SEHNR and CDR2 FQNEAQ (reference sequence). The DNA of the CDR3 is TGTGCCAGCAGCTTCCCTACAGGGCGCAGCTATGGCTACACCTTC. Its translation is CASSFPTGRSYGYTF.

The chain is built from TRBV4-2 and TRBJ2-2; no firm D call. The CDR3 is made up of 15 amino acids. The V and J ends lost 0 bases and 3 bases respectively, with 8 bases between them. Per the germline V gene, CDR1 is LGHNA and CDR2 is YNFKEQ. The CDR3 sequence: CASSQDVGDTGELFF. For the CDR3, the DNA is TGTGCCAGCAGCCAAGATGTTGGGGACACCGGGGAGCTGTTTTTT.

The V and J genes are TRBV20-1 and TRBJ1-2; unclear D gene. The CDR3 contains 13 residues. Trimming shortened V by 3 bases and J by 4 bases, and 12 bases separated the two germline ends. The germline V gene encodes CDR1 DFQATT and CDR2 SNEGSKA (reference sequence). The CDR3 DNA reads TGCAGTGCTAGCTACGGTCTTCTCTATGGCTACACCTTC. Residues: CSASYGLLYGYTF.

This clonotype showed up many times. CDR3 loop: CASSPGRERYGYTF. As DNA, the CDR3 is TGTGCCAGCAGCCCAGGACGGGAACGCTATGGCTACACCTTC. V is TRBV5-6 and J is TRBJ1-2; D unclear. Trimming left V 4 bases short and J 4 bases short, with 14 bases between. The CDR3 is 14 residues long. Germline V gene sequence: CDR1 SGHDT, CDR2 YYEEEE.

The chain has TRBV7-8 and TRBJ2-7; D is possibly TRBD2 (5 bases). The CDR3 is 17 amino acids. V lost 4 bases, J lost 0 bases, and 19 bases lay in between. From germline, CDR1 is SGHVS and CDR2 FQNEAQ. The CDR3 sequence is CASSYRESRISSYEQYF. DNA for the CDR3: TGTGCCAGCAGCTACCGGGAATCCAGGATTAGCTCCTACGAGCAGTACTTC.

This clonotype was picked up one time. In DNA, the CDR3 is TGTGCCAGCAGTTACAGGACAGGGGGCTGGGAGACCCAGTACTTC. Translation: CASSYRTGGWETQYF. The gene calls are TRBV6-5 and TRBJ2-7; 11 bases agree with TRBD1. The end of the DNA fits TRBJ2-5 better, so the J call may be wrong. The CDR3 loop spans 15 amino acids. CDR1 and CDR2 (germline): MNHEY, SVGAGI.

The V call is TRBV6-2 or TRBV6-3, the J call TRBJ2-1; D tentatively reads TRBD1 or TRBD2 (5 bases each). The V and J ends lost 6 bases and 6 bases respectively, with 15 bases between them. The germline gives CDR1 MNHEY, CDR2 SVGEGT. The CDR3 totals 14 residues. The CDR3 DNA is TGTGCCAGCAGAATAATTGGGACGCCCAATGAGCAGTTCTTC. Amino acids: CASRIIGTPNEQFF.

For the CDR3, the DNA is TGTGCCAGCAGTTTAGGATCGGCAGTGAGCGGCTACACCTTC. This codes for CASSLGSAVSGYTF. The rearrangement uses TRBV28 and TRBJ1-2; no reliable D call. The ends were cut back, 2 bases at V and 8 bases at J, with 15 bases in the middle. The CDR3 runs to 14 residues. CDR1 MDHEN and CDR2 SYDVKM come from the germline V gene.

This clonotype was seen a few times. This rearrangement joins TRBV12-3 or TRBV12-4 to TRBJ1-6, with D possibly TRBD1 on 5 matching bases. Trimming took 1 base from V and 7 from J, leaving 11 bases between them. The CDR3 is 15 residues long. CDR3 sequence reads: CASSLGTWGNSPLHF. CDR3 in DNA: TGTGCCAGCAGTTTAGGGACTTGGGGCAATTCACCCCTCCACTTT.

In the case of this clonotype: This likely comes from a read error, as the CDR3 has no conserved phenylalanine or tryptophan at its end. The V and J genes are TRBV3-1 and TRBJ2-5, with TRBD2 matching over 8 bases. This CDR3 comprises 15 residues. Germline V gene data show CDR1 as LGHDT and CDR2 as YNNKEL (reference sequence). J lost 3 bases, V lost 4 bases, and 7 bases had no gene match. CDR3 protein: CASSPEAGGKETQYV. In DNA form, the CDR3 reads TGTGCCAGCAGCCCAGAGGCGGGAGGTAAAGAGACCCAGTACGTC.

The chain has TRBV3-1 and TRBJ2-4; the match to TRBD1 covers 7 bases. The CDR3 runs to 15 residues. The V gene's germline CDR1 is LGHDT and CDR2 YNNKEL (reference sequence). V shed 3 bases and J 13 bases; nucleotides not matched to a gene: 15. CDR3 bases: TGTGCCAGCAGCCATTCGGGACAGAAAAGGGAAGAGCAGTACTTC. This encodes CASSHSGQKREEQYF.

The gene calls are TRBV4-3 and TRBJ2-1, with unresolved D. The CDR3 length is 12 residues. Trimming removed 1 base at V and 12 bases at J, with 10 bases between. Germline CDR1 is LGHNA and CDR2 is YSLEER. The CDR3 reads CASSQGSRPQFF. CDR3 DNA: TGCGCCAGCAGCCAAGGCAGCCGCCCGCAGTTCTTC.

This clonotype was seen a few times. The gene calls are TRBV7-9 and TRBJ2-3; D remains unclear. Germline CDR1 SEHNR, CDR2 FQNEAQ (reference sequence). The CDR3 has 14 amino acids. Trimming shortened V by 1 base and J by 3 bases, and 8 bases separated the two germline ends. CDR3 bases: TGTGCCAGCAGCTTAGATTCGGTTACAGATACGCAGTATTTT. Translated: CASSLDSVTDTQYF.